This TCR beta chain originates from a study of OX40 agonist ivuxolimab in advanced cancers. Here immunoSEQ multiplex PCR was the method, and the copy in TCRdb shows in-frame clones only, minus some. This table holds about 81,000 clones, approximately 90% found once. This CDR3 region has 13 residues. Trimming left V 4 bases short and J 1 base short, with 8 bases between. Germline V CDR1 and CDR2: SGHRS, YFSETQ. This clonotype was sampled from an adult with an advanced solid tumor such as melanoma, head and neck, liver or kidney cancer. The chain couples TRBV5-1 to TRBJ1-1, with D possibly being TRBD1 (5 bases). Sequences were derived from CD4+ or CD8+ T cells sorted from blood, sampled in a trial of the OX40 agonist ivuxolimab. The CDR3: CASSGQGNTEAFF. For the CDR3, the DNA is TGCGCCAGCAGCGGGCAGGGGAACACTGAAGCTTTCTTT.